This T cell receptor (beta chain) is from a study of cytomegalovirus exposure and HLA in healthy donors. Study outcomes and limitations: The presence/absence work took it that sequencing depth was about the same across donors. The analysis excluded some indistinguishable V segments, including TRBV6-2 and TRBV6-3. Most TCR sequences were rare, but some public TCRs occurred in many donors. Cytomegalovirus-associated status was assigned to about 180 TCR beta chains.

In the case of this clone: Its antigen is unknown.

Germline lookup yields CDR1 SGHNT and CDR2 YYREEE (reference sequence). V was pared by 5 bases and J by 3 bases, with 5 bases of the junction left unmatched. The CDR3 extends over 14 amino acids. The PCR was carried out with 60 Vbeta primers and 13 Jbeta primers. Repertoires were generated with immunoSEQ multiplex PCR, while TCRdb's copy carries only in-frame clones and drops some. The sample has some 200,000 clones; more than 80% are singletons. The sequencing sample was made of PBMCs. The chain couples TRBV5-4 to TRBJ2-7; 10 positions agree with TRBD1. This TCR was recovered from a boy younger than 18 in good health and CMV-seronegative. The CDR3 DNA follows: TGTGCCAGCAGGGACGACAGGGGGCTCTACGAGCAGTACTTC. Its protein is CASRDDRGLYEQYF. Drawing the rest from reference TRBV5-4 and TRBJ2-7, the complete variable domain is ETGVTQSPTHLIKTRGQQVTLRCSSQSGHNTVSWYQQALGQGPQFIFQYYREEENGRGNFPPRFSGLQFPNYSSELNVNALELDDSALYLCASRDDRGLYEQYFGPGTRLTVT.